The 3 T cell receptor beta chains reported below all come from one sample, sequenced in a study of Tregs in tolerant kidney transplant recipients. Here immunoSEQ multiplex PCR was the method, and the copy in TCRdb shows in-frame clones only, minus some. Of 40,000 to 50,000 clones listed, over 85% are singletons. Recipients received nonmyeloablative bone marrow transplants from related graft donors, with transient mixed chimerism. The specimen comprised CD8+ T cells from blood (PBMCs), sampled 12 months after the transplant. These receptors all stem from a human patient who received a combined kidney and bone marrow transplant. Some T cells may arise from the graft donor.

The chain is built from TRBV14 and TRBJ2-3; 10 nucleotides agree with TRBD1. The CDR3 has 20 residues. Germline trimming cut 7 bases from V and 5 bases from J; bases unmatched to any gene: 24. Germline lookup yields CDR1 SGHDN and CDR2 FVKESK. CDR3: CASKQDSVTGGDPTEDTQYF. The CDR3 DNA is TGTGCCAGCAAACAAGATAGCGTGACAGGGGGCGACCCCACAGAAGATACGCAGTATTTT.

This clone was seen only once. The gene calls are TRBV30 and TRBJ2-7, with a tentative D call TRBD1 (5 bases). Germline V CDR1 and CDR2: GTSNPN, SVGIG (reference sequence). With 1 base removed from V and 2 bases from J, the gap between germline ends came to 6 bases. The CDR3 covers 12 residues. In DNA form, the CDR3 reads TGTGCCTGGAGTGAGACAGCCTACGAGCAGTACTTC. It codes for CAWSETAYEQYF.

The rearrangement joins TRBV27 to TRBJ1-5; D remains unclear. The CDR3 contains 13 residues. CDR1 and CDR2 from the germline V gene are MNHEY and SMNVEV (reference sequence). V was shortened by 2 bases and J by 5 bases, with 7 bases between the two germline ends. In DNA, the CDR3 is TGTGCCAGCAGTTTAAGCAGGTATCAGCCCCAGCATTTT. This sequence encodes CASSLSRYQPQHF.